This T cell receptor beta chain derives from a study of T cells in Graves' hyperthyroidism and ophthalmopathy. CDR3 length: 12 amino acids. Germline V gene data show CDR1 as DFQATT and CDR2 as SNEGSKA (reference sequence). V shed 5 bases and J 5 bases; nucleotides not matched to a gene: 4. General observations from the study: The model made its ophthalmopathy prediction, and onset followed a median approximately 6 months later.

In this sample, this clonotype turned up many times. No antigen is known for it. Each ophthalmopathy patient scored at least 3 on the Clinical Activity Score and at least 4 on NOSPECS grade, with duration under 3 months. Lactation, pregnancy, other autoimmune disease or uncontrolled infection excluded patients. Each 10 ml fresh peripheral blood draw supplied the PBMCs. RNA transcripts yielded amplified TCR beta CDR3 regions. First-round RT-PCR of the TCR CDR3 relied on the HTBI primer set. TCRdb reprocessed the multiplex PCR reads via MiXCR and lists one record per CDR3 protein. The sample shows some 490,000 distinct CDR3 sequences, about 16% of them seen only once.

Sequencing used blood. The chain employs TRBV20-1 and TRBJ2-7; 9 positions match TRBD2. This receptor was obtained from a woman in her twenties or thirties with Graves' ophthalmopathy. This chain's CDR3 is CSASSGKNEQYF. CDR3 DNA: TGCAGTGCTTCTAGCGGGAAAAACGAGCAGTACTTC.